A single sample gave rise to the 11 T cell receptor beta chains below, sequenced in a study of blood T cells in healthy people across ages. Combining a sample-barcoded 5' primer with a J-beta primer mix, a second PCR ran for about 7 to 12 cycles. Each CDR3 protein is one row after TCRdb ran MiXCR on the 5' RACE reads. The data hold 650,000 to 1,000,000 distinct CDR3 sequences, with under 40% observed a single time. The source material was blood. All receptors come from a man younger than 35 in good health.

The chain is built from TRBV5-1 and TRBJ1-2; D possibly corresponds to TRBD1 (5 bases). The CDR3 is 14 residues long. Looked up from germline, CDR1 is SGHRS and CDR2 is YFSETQ. V shed 4 bases and J shed 6 bases, with 16 bases lying between them. CDR3 sequence (DNA): TGCGCCAGCAGCCGGGAAGGACAACCCGATGGCTACACCTTC. It yields the protein CASSREGQPDGYTF.

This chain connects TRBV12-3 or TRBV12-4 to TRBJ2-3, with TRBD2 matching over 10 bases. The CDR3 length is 15 residues. The V segment lost 8 bases and the J segment 2 bases; nucleotides outside the gene matches: 7. The DNA of the CDR3 is TGTGCCAGCGGACGTGGGACTAGCGCCACAGATACGCAGTATTTT. It is translated as CASGRGTSATDTQYF.

This clonotype has just a few counts. The V and J genes are TRBV21-1 and TRBJ1-6; the D call of TRBD1 is as the table states it, not checked on the DNA. TRBV21-1 is a pseudogene locus. The length of the CDR3 is 14 residues. CDR3: CASSIAPINSPLHF. The DNA of the CDR3 is TGTGCCAGCAGCATTGCCCCCATTAATTCACCCCTCCACTTT.

The rearrangement links TRBV5-1 to TRBJ1-4, with a weak D call TRBD1 (5 bases). The V gene's germline CDR1 is SGHRS and CDR2 YFSETQ. CDR3 size: 15 residues. V was cut by 0 bases and J by 8 bases, with 14 bases left in between. The chain's CDR3 is CASSLGGPEGEKLFF. The CDR3 DNA sequence: TGCGCCAGCAGCTTGGGGGGACCGGAGGGCGAAAAACTGTTTTTT.

The genes are TRBV20-1 and TRBJ2-1; 8 positions match TRBD2. V trimming: 0 bases; J trimming: 4 bases; junction bases outside the gene matches: 5. Germline-derived CDR1 and CDR2 are DFQATT and SNEGSKA (reference sequence). This CDR3 has 15 amino acids. CDR3 DNA sequence: TGCAGTGCTAGAGATCCCGGGGGGGCGTACAATGAGCAGTTCTTC. It translates to CSARDPGGAYNEQFF.

The chain couples TRBV29-1 to TRBJ2-7; maybe TRBD2 (6 bases). Per the germline V gene, CDR1 is SQVTM and CDR2 is ANQGSEA. This CDR3 has 13 amino acids. Trimming stripped 4 bases from V and 1 base from J, with 11 bases between. Here the CDR3 reads CSVGPSVSYEQYF. For the CDR3, the DNA is TGCAGCGTTGGGCCTAGCGTATCCTACGAGCAGTACTTC.

This clonotype was detected a few times. The rearrangement links TRBV2 to TRBJ1-1, with TRBD1 as a possible D gene (5 bases). The CDR3 has 14 amino acids. V lost 4 bases to trimming and J lost 5 bases, with 14 bases between them. Germline CDR1 SNHLY, CDR2 FYNNEI. CDR3 nucleotide sequence: TGTGCCAGCAGTGCGTCCGGGGGAAGAACTGAAGCTTTCTTT. It translates to CASSASGGRTEAFF.

V usage is TRBV7-2 and J usage is TRBJ2-7; D is tentatively TRBD1 or TRBD2 (5 bases each). This CDR3 is 16 amino acids long. CDR1 is SGHTA and CDR2 is FQGNSA in the germline V gene. V lost 5 bases and J 2 bases, leaving 19 bases between the germline ends. CDR3 in DNA: TGTGCCAGCAGCCCACACCGGGACGGTATAACCTACGAGCAGTACTTC. Protein: CASSPHRDGITYEQYF.

This rearrangement joins TRBV18 to TRBJ2-1; unclear D gene. The germline gives CDR1 KGHSH, CDR2 LQKENI. V shed 3 bases and J shed 8 bases, with 11 bases lying between them. The CDR3 is 13 residues long. The DNA for the CDR3 is TGTGCCAGCTCACCCGTGCTAGTCGATGAGCAGTTCTTC. It codes for CASSPVLVDEQFF. The complete variable domain, with remaining parts taken from reference TRBV18 and TRBJ2-1, reads NAGVMQNPRHLVRRRGQEARLRCSPMKGHSHVYWYRQLPEEGLKFMVYLQKENIIDESGMPKERFSAEFPKEGPSILRIQQVVRGDSAAYFCASSPVLVDEQFFGPGTRLTVL.

This clonotype has a handful of counts. The V and J genes are TRBV12-3 or TRBV12-4 and TRBJ2-3; no clear D. The CDR3 is 13 amino acids. V shed 7 bases and J shed 0 bases, with 8 bases lying between them. The CDR3 DNA reads TGTGCCAGCACCATTAAGAGCACAGATACGCAGTATTTT. Protein product: CASTIKSTDTQYF.

With regard to this clonotype: A much more abundant neighbour one base away suggests this may be a read error. The chain couples TRBV10-3 to TRBJ2-4; either TRBD1 or TRBD2 may fit D (5 bases each). The DNA end lines up better with TRBJ2-5; the J call may be wrong. Germline V gene data show CDR1 as ENHRY and CDR2 as SYGVKD. The CDR3 runs 18 residues. Here the CDR3 DNA reads TGTGCCATCAGTGAGGGCGAATTGGGGACCACAGATCGAGAGACCCAGTACTTC. Protein: CAISEGELGTTDRETQYF.